Detailed here is one T cell receptor beta chain. In its sample, this clone was seen a few times. Its antigen is currently not known. Per-nucleotide qualities are absent, and no much larger clonotype sits a single base away. This specimen comes from a study of cytomegalovirus exposure and HLA in healthy donors (dated by TCRdb to about 2017). Study-wide context: An earlier analysis of approximately 640 of the donors reported 250 to 300 Gb of sequence data and around 110 million unique TCR beta sequences from about 200 million T cells. In the later analysis, no new phenotypic data were used to find candidate immune exposures; instead, reliance was placed on TCR beta sequences and their occurrence across donors. In a later analysis, previously published TCR beta repertoires from fewer than 750 donors were re-analyzed and high-resolution HLA genotyping was added so that TCR occurrence patterns could be studied. All discovery cohort repertoires had been generated using a single sequencing platform. Typing coverage varied by locus: roughly 620-630 donors for A, B, C, DRB1 and DQB1; roughly 520 for DQA1; some 610 for DPA1; 400 to 480 for DPB1. The study was designed to test whether signatures of past pathogen exposure could be identified by cataloging public T cell receptors. High-throughput TCR immunosequencing, statistical association of individual TCRs with disease status, and machine learning were combined to predict cytomegalovirus infection status. Donor age, sex, ethnicity and CMV serostatus were collected together with the repertoire data. In addition to the first cohort of roughly 700 subjects, a separate validation cohort of 130 or so different subjects was used. In an earlier analysis of several hundred of the donors, high-throughput TCR beta sequencing was used to judge whether each TCR beta V gene segment behaved as functional or pseudogenic. Across approximately 420 genotyped donors of the cohort, an average of about 240,000 unique TCR beta nucleotide sequences per donor were sequenced, and roughly 20% of those sequences were non-productive. Approximately 300 gigabases of sequencing data and 91 million or so unique TCR sequences made up an early release that covered about 640 HLA-typed donors. In a later genetic analysis, genome-wide SNP genotypes for 398 of the 666 donors were used, and that subset was treated as a discovery cohort. Roughly 5 DR-DQ haplotypes were handled as single units for association and clustering, since linkage in the cohort was strong. Using immunosequencing, the study profiled T cell repertoires from roughly 650 subjects and related those repertoires to cytomegalovirus serostatus. The genetic ancestry cluster associated with self-reported Caucasian donors included roughly 84% of the roughly 400 genotyped donors. Both class I and class II loci were covered by HLA typing, at four-digit resolution.

The protocol used for the library was the immunoSEQ multiplex PCR assay. For the multiplex PCR, a mixture combining 60 forward primers for TCR Vbeta segments and 13 reverse primers for TCR Jbeta segments was used. The CDR3 region of rearranged TCR beta genes was amplified from genomic DNA with a multiplex PCR assay. On the Illumina HiSeq System, the amplified TCR beta libraries were sequenced as 87-base-pair reads. Per the source publication's procedure: A later analysis counted some 74 million unique TCR beta chains across the 690 or so repertoires, and some 11 million of these chains were shared by at least two donors. A nearest-neighbor algorithm error-corrected the raw reads and collapsed the reads into unique sequences, merging closely related sequences to remove PCR and sequencing errors. CDR3 sequences were aligned to IMGT reference sequences to assign V, D and J gene segments. Each retained sequence needed at least a six-nucleotide match to both a V gene segment and a J gene segment. Rearrangements were classified as productive when the CDR3 lacked stop codons and remained in frame with V and J, and all other rearrangements were classified as non-productive. Following IMGT convention, CDR3 was defined as the stretch from the second conserved V-encoded cysteine to the conserved J-encoded phenylalanine. Sequences without an unambiguous match to a single V gene segment were excluded from the earlier analysis of a few hundred of the donors. In an earlier analysis of 587 of the donors, V segments were called functional above 56.7% productive rearrangements and were called segregating when the between-donor standard deviation exceeded 5%. A statistical classification framework was built for diagnosing cytomegalovirus status from the catalog of TCR beta chain sequences. In a later analysis, V and J genes were assigned by comparing TCR nucleotide sequences against IMGT/GENE-DB human TR gene sequences. A later analysis assigned CDR3 sequences and most-parsimonious VDJ recombination scenarios with the TCRdist pipeline. A later analysis defined each TCR beta chain by its CDR3 amino acid sequence plus V-gene family, and excluded reads lacking a unique V-gene family. As a way to deal with suspected cross-contamination and a sequencing artifact, a later analysis dropped over 550 nucleotide sequences that were highly shared and had low generation probability. In a later analysis, a clonal expansion index was calculated for each public chain from normalized within-repertoire ranks of inferred template counts. In a later analysis, generation probabilities were computed with a VDJ recombination model fitted to out-of-frame rearrangements, and the resulting probabilities were checked against IGoR. In a later analysis, TCR-TCR, TCR-HLA and TCR-CMV co-occurrence was scored with hypergeometric tests, and a repertoire-size bias correction was applied to TCR pairs. False discovery rates were estimated in a later analysis by permuting HLA or CMV assignments 20 times. In a later analysis, co-occurring TCRs were grouped using DBSCAN, and TCRdist sequence similarity was added for clustering within HLA-allele-positive subsets. Co-occurrence clustering excluded repertoires with fewer than 30,000 or more than 120,000 public chains, plus five with anomalous nucleotide sharing. Here the immuneACCESS table is served through TCRdb, limited to in-frame sequences with V and J called. Missing clones are a known gap in these copies; in checked studies unresolved V genes cover under half, and the rest lacks a known reason. D and trimming were read from the DNA, whereas the V and J calls and clone size are those reported in that table. For this sample the table gives about 100,000 clones, of which roughly three quarters were detected only once. The ten largest clones take up 3.5% to 4.5% of the sample.

The cohort comprised 550 to 700 healthy bone marrow donors. At the time of sampling, every cohort member was nominally healthy, though immune exposures that went unrecorded were likely present. The donor was CMV seropositive and belonged to the group of about 290 seropositive cohort members. Every donor gave a peripheral blood sample, and the peripheral blood mononuclear cells from that sample were used for TCR beta sequencing. Genomic DNA was extracted from the blood cell samples with the Qiagen DNeasy Blood Extraction Kit. Points the paper makes about the study in general: At a false discovery rate of 0.05, a later analysis linked around 15,000 TCR beta sequences to specific HLA alleles. A further reported finding was that TCR beta sequences accurately predicted the HLA-A and HLA-B alleles for most subjects in the first cohort. An association between a missense DCLRE1C variant and V-gene and J-gene trimming of TCR beta chains was found in a later genetic analysis and replicated in an independent cohort. In both the original and validation cohorts, the classifier was reported to diagnose cytomegalovirus status with high specificity and sensitivity. The study gave a list of 150 to 200 TCR beta chains associated with cytomegalovirus. Seventeen rarely observed V segments, including chromosome 9 orphons, were excluded from the earlier analysis of 550 to 700 of the donors because counts were too low. In a later analysis, HLA-associated TCR beta chains showed more clonal expansion and lower generation probabilities than non-associated chains that were equally common. HLA typing was unavailable for some donors at each locus, so association tests used only the typed subset. Immune exposure information for the cohort was limited to CMV serostatus. While some public TCRs were present in many individuals, most TCR sequences turned up only very rarely across donors. The cohort was sequenced for TCR beta chains only, and without alpha or paired-chain data the features that could be detected were limited. According to a later analysis, most CMV-associated TCR beta chains appeared to be HLA-restricted, and the HLA associations seemed to be driven largely by CMV exposure. Roughly uniform sequencing depth across donors was assumed in presence/absence analyses, although this assumption may not hold. When HLA alleles, especially DR and DQ, strongly co-occurred, attributing TCR associations to individual alleles was difficult. According to a later analysis, parvovirus B19, influenza, CMV and Epstein-Barr virus appeared linked to several top co-occurrence clusters. A cluster of highly shared sequence variants was judged likely to be a technical artifact of the sequencing pipeline. The authors suggested that the approach could potentially be extended to other disease states and immunological phenotypes. A few of the identified cytomegalovirus-associated TCR beta chains were confirmed in vitro to be specific for cytomegalovirus antigens. In a later genetic analysis, fewer N-insertions in productive TCRs were reported among donors in an Asian-associated ancestry cluster than the approximately 710-donor mean. Broadly in line with IMGT annotations, most TCR beta V segments showed up in productive rearrangements about 87% or about 30% of the time in an earlier analysis of 587 of the donors. In a later analysis, TCR association rates were found to vary across HLA loci, with the most associated TCRs seen for DRB1 alleles and the fewest for HLA-C alleles. Linkage disequilibrium might explain the correlated functional status among segregating V segments, but an unknown experimental factor could not be excluded.

The sequenced sample was PBMCs. The sequence was collected from a female donor in good health and CMV-seropositive.

The base sequence is TGCGCCAGCAGCCTAGGGTCAGGTCGTACCGGGGTGAACACTGAAGCTTTCTTT. Its protein is CASSLGSGRTGVNTEAFF. The chain was built from TRBV5-1 and TRBJ1-1; too little of a D gene remains to name it. V lost 4 bases and J lost 0 bases; the stretch between them is 22 bases long. From the cysteine up to the phenylalanine, the CDR3 has a length of 18 residues. Only the CDR3 DNA stays, 54 bases, in frame from base 1. CDR1 SGHRS and CDR2 YFSETQ are derived from the germline V gene.